The T cell receptor (beta chain) under discussion was sequenced for a study of OX40 agonist ivuxolimab in advanced cancers. Study summary: Hepatocellular carcinoma, melanoma, renal cell or head and neck cancer occurred in dose-escalation patients.

In regard to this clone: Antigen unknown.

Study-level results: Relative to CD4+ cells, CD8+ T cells on average had more expanded clones. At 0.1 to 3.0 mg/kg, clonal expansion of CD4+ and CD8+ blood T cells had occurred by week 6.

Profiling relied on immunoSEQ multiplex PCR, and the TCRdb table lists in-frame clones only, not all of them. The sample records 60,000 to 90,000 clones, around four fifths being singletons. CDR1 and CDR2 (germline): LNHDA, SQIVND (reference sequence). CDR3 length: 15 amino acids. After removal of 6 bases from V and 3 bases from J, the junction contained 5 bases not matched to a gene. This chain uses TRBV19 with TRBJ2-2; 9 positions match TRBD1. The sequencing used CD4+ or CD8+ T cells sorted from blood, collected in a trial of the OX40 agonist ivuxolimab. This receptor was obtained from an adult with an advanced solid tumor such as melanoma, head and neck, liver or kidney cancer. The CDR3 spells CASRVTGGYTGELFF. The CDR3 DNA reads TGTGCCAGTAGGGTAACAGGGGGCTACACCGGGGAGCTGTTTTTT. Using reference TRBV19 and TRBJ2-2 for the parts outside the CDR3, the full variable domain is DGGITQSPKYLFRKEGQNVTLSCEQNLNHDAMYWYRQDPGQGLRLIYYSQIVNDFQKGDIAEGYSVSREKKESFPLTVTSAQKNPTAFYLCASRVTGGYTGELFFGEGSRLTVL.